Presented here are 22 T cell receptor beta chains from one specimen sequenced in a study of OX40 agonist ivuxolimab in advanced cancers. Generated by immunoSEQ multiplex PCR, the TCRdb table keeps only in-frame clones and is missing some. The sample lists over 55,000 clones; around 90% were seen once. The sample was CD4+ or CD8+ T cells sorted from blood, taken in a trial of the OX40 agonist ivuxolimab. Every receptor here comes from an adult with an advanced solid tumor such as melanoma, head and neck, liver or kidney cancer.

This clone appeared a few times. J is TRBJ1-5 and V is TRBV7-8; tentative D call: TRBD1 (5 bases). The CDR3 has 14 residues. The germline gives CDR1 SGHVS, CDR2 FQNEAQ. Trimming removed 1 base at V and 5 bases at J, with 9 bases between. Here the CDR3 DNA reads TGTGCCAGCAGCTTAGGGGGCAGGGATCAGCCCCAGCATTTT. It encodes CASSLGGRDQPQHF. Variable domain in full (rest from reference TRBV7-8 and TRBJ1-5): GAGVSQSPRYKVAKRGQDVALRCDPISGHVSLFWYQQALGQGPEFLTYFQNEAQLDKSGLPSDRFFAERPEGSVSTLKIQRTQQEDSAVYLCASSLGGRDQPQHFGDGTRLSIL.

The V call is TRBV19, the J call TRBJ2-5, with 8 bases that match TRBD1. Trimming took 7 bases from V and 5 from J; bases not matched to a gene: 12. There are 15 residues in the CDR3. Per germline, CDR1 LNHDA and CDR2 SQIVND (reference sequence). Written as DNA, the CDR3 is TGTGCCAGTACCCTCCAGGGGGCGGTCGGGGAGACCCAGTACTTC. Its translation is CASTLQGAVGETQYF.

This chain joins TRBV7-2 and TRBJ1-1, with 9 bases that match TRBD1. This CDR3 has 14 residues. Looked up from germline, CDR1 is SGHTA and CDR2 is FQGNSA. With V trimmed by 5 bases and J by 6 bases, 7 bases remained unmatched. CDR3 in DNA: TGTGCCAGCAGCCAACAGGGGGCTGGCGCTGAAGCTTTCTTT. Amino acid sequence: CASSQQGAGAEAFF.

This clone came up once. This rearrangement joins TRBV2 to TRBJ1-5; 8 bases agree with TRBD1. This CDR3 comprises 15 residues. The V segment lost 4 bases and the J segment 1 base; nucleotides outside the gene matches: 3. CDR1 and CDR2 (germline): SNHLY, FYNNEI. The CDR3 region is CASSGQGASNQPQHF. The DNA for the CDR3 is TGTGCCAGCAGTGGGCAGGGGGCCAGCAATCAGCCCCAGCATTTT.

V and J are TRBV4-2 and TRBJ2-3; no reliable D call. Germline CDR1 and CDR2: LGHNA and YNFKEQ. The V end lost 0 bases, the J end lost 0 bases, and 7 bases lay between the germline ends. The CDR3 loop spans 15 amino acids. CDR3 bases: TGTGCCAGCAGCCAAGATGCATCTAGCACAGATACGCAGTATTTT. Its protein product is CASSQDASSTDTQYF.

This chain joins TRBV9 and TRBJ1-4; a weak D match, TRBD1 (6 bases). The CDR3 consists of 16 residues. CDR1 and CDR2 (germline): SGDLS, YYNGEE. With 3 bases removed from V and 8 bases from J, the gap between germline ends came to 20 bases. CDR3 nucleotide sequence: TGTGCCAGCAGCGCCGGAGCTTGGGGGGCCAACGAAAAACTGTTTTTT. This translates into CASSAGAWGANEKLFF. Full variable domain (rest looked up from reference TRBV9 and TRBJ1-4): DSGVTQTPKHLITATGQRVTLRCSPRSGDLSVYWYQQSLDQGLQFLIQYYNGEERAKGNILERFSAQQFPDLHSELNLSSLELGDSALYFCASSAGAWGANEKLFFGSGTQLSVL.

Only one count was recorded for this clone. The chain combines TRBV6-6 with TRBJ2-7; tentatively, D is TRBD2 (8 bases). This CDR3 is built from 14 residues. Germline CDR1 reads MNHNY; CDR2 reads SVGAGI (reference sequence). The germline V and J ends were trimmed by 6 bases and 3 bases, with 15 bases remaining between them. CDR3 sequence reads: CASRSGGGVYEQYF. CDR3 sequence (DNA): TGTGCCAGCAGATCGGGAGGGGGCGTCTACGAGCAGTACTTC.

V gene TRBV28 combines with J gene TRBJ2-3, with D possibly matching TRBD2 (5 bases). The CDR3 extends over 13 amino acids. CDR1 is MDHEN, CDR2 SYDVKM, per germline. Between the trimmed V and J ends, which lost 3 bases and 1 base, there was a span of 5 bases. The CDR3 loop reads CASSLEGTDTQYF. CDR3 in DNA: TGTGCCAGCAGTTTGGAGGGCACAGATACGCAGTATTTT.

This rearrangement joins TRBV5-6 to TRBJ2-5; 10 nucleotides agree with TRBD1. The germline gives CDR1 SGHDT, CDR2 YYEEEE. The CDR3 has 14 residues. V lost 4 bases and J lost 5; bases outside the gene matches: 5. The CDR3 spells CASSRDRGGETQYF. The CDR3 nucleotides read TGTGCCAGCAGCAGGGACAGGGGAGGTGAGACCCAGTACTTC.

This rearrangement joins TRBV10-1 to TRBJ2-2, with D perhaps assigned TRBD1 or TRBD2 (5 bases each). This CDR3 is 15 amino acids long. Germline V gene sequence: CDR1 WNHNN, CDR2 SYGVQD (reference sequence). V lost 6 bases to trimming and J lost 0 bases, with 11 bases between them. CDR3: CASRGTWANTGELFF. The CDR3 DNA sequence: TGCGCCAGCAGGGGGACCTGGGCGAACACCGGGGAGCTGTTTTTT.

The genes are TRBV18 and TRBJ2-2, with D uncertain. This CDR3 comprises 15 residues. Deletions cut 4 bases from V and 1 base from J, with 10 bases between. Germline lookup yields CDR1 KGHSH and CDR2 LQKENI. CDR3 DNA sequence: TGTGCCAGCTCACAGGGTTGGAGGAACACCGGGGAGCTGTTTTTT. Translating gives CASSQGWRNTGELFF.

CDR3 sequence (DNA): TGTGCCAGCAGCCCACGACAGGCGACCGCTGGAAACACCATATATTTT. It is translated as CASSPRQATAGNTIYF. V and J are TRBV11-3 and TRBJ1-3; D is possibly TRBD1 (6 bases). Germline loops: CDR1 SGHNT, CDR2 YENEEA. The length of the CDR3 is 16 residues. V lost 5 bases and J 2 bases, leaving 16 bases between the germline ends.

CDR3 sequence: CASSVMDDRGQGNYGYTF. The CDR3 DNA reads TGTGCCAGCAGCGTAATGGACGACAGGGGGCAAGGGAACTATGGCTACACCTTC. J is TRBJ1-2 and V is TRBV9; 10 nucleotides align to TRBD1. The CDR3 spans 18 residues. Trimming took 1 base from V and 2 from J; bases not matched to a gene: 11. Per germline, CDR1 SGDLS and CDR2 YYNGEE.

V gene TRBV7-2 combines with J gene TRBJ2-7, with D maybe TRBD2 (5 bases). This CDR3 region has 15 residues. Germline CDR1 and CDR2: SGHTA and FQGNSA. The V end was cut by 5 bases, the J end by 2 bases, with 16 bases between. CDR3 region: CASSAPGILTYEQYF. The CDR3 DNA follows: TGTGCCAGCAGCGCCCCCGGGATCCTCACCTACGAGCAGTACTTC. Based on the CDR3 plus reference TRBV7-2 and TRBJ2-7, the full variable domain is GAGVSQSPSNKVTEKGKDVELRCDPISGHTALYWYRQSLGQGLEFLIYFQGNSAPDKSGLPSDRFSAERTGGSVSTLTIQRTQQEDSAVYLCASSAPGILTYEQYFGPGTRLTVT.

This chain connects TRBV28 to TRBJ2-7; a possible D gene is TRBD2 (6 bases). This CDR3 has 15 amino acids. The germline V and J ends were trimmed by 5 bases and 6 bases, with 20 bases remaining between them. The germline gives CDR1 MDHEN, CDR2 SYDVKM. In DNA form, the CDR3 reads TGTGCCAGCAGTACCCTGGGAGGCCGGTTCTCCGAGCAGTACTTC. Translation: CASSTLGGRFSEQYF.

The V and J genes are TRBV7-9 and TRBJ1-2; a possible D gene is TRBD1 (6 bases). Germline V gene lookup returns CDR1 SEHNR and CDR2 FQNEAQ (reference sequence). The V end was cut by 3 bases, the J end by 7 bases, with 12 bases between. The CDR3 covers 13 residues. The CDR3 bases are TGTGCCAGCAGCTTGTTGCAGGGGTCTGGCTACACCTTC. Its translation is CASSLLQGSGYTF.

This chain joins TRBV4-3 and TRBJ2-2; 7 bases agree with TRBD2. Germline assignment: CDR1 LGHNA and CDR2 YSLEER. CDR3 length equals 18 residues. J was trimmed by 8 bases and V by 1 base; bases with no gene match: 16. CDR3 coding DNA: TGCGCCAGCAGCCAAGGTGATCCTAGGACTAGTAATAGAGGGGAGCTGTTTTTT. Encoded protein: CASSQGDPRTSNRGELFF.

The chain combines TRBV5-1 with TRBJ1-1; a possible D gene is TRBD1 (5 bases). Trimming pared 4 bases from V and 1 base from J, leaving 11 bases between. CDR3 length: 14 residues. In germline, CDR1 is SGHRS, CDR2 YFSETQ. The CDR3 bases are TGCGCCAGCAGCCCCGTAACAGGGAACACTGAAGCTTTCTTT. It translates to CASSPVTGNTEAFF.

The chain links TRBV9 to TRBJ2-1, with 9 bases that match TRBD2. CDR3 size: 15 residues. Germline trimming cut 0 bases from V and 5 bases from J; bases unmatched to any gene: 3. Germline-derived CDR1 and CDR2 are SGDLS and YYNGEE. CDR3 bases: TGTGCCAGCAGCGTAGTTAGCGGGAGCGACAATGAGCAGTTCTTC. Translation: CASSVVSGSDNEQFF.

This chain links TRBV6-6 with TRBJ1-1; 12 bases agree with TRBD1. With 6 bases clipped from V and 3 bases from J, the junction kept 5 bases outside the gene matches. Per the germline V gene, CDR1 is MNHNY and CDR2 is SVGAGI (reference sequence). The length of the CDR3 is 15 residues. The CDR3 here is CASSWGQGADTEAFF. CDR3 DNA sequence: TGTGCCAGCAGCTGGGGACAGGGGGCGGACACTGAAGCTTTCTTT.

The rearrangement joins TRBV6-1 to TRBJ2-5; D tentatively fits TRBD1 or TRBD2 (5 bases each). Trimming pared 8 bases from V and 2 bases from J, leaving 18 bases between. Germline CDR1 and CDR2: MNHNS and SASEGT. The CDR3 spans 15 residues. The CDR3 nucleotides are TGTGCCAGCGGGGGTATTAATAACCAACAAGAGACCCAGTACTTC. Its translation: CASGGINNQQETQYF.

The chain has TRBV28 and TRBJ2-1; D uncertain. Germline lookup yields CDR1 MDHEN and CDR2 SYDVKM. The CDR3 is 14 amino acids. Trimming left V 7 bases short and J 9 bases short, with 19 bases between. The CDR3 reads CASTLRQSRLEQFF. The CDR3 nucleotides are TGTGCCAGCACCCTCCGTCAATCCCGGCTTGAGCAGTTCTTC.